This TCR beta chain was recorded in a study of CD8+ T cells in alopecia areata. Study details: Affected scalp percentage gauged treated patients' severity.

Noted treatment: oral pan-JAK inhibitor, 5-10 mg twice daily. Separation by sorting yielded CD4+ and CD8+ T cells from PBMCs. A note on this clone: Its antigen remains unidentified.

RNA, once extracted, was reverse transcribed into cDNA for use as the sequencing template. Profiling relied on immunoSEQ multiplex PCR, and the TCRdb table lists in-frame clones only, not all of them. The sample carries about 120,000 clones, around 56% recorded once. Notes on the study in general: Patients showed less clear TCR sequence sharing than mice, possibly partly because of HLA diversity.

The source is a human donor with alopecia areata. The sample in question was CD4+ T cells sorted from blood, obtained at week 4, from a patient treated with tofacitinib.

CDR3 region: CASSNAGTGLRDTQYF. The CDR3 DNA sequence: TGTGCCAGCAGCAACGCGGGGACAGGGTTACGGGATACGCAGTATTTT. This rearrangement joins TRBV7-9 to TRBJ2-3; 9 nucleotides agree with TRBD1. The germline CDR1 and CDR2 sequences are SEHNR and FQNEAQ (reference sequence). The CDR3 is 16 residues long. The junction had 12 bases not matched to a gene; V was cut back by 5 bases and J by 6 bases.